Listed below are T cell receptor beta chains from one sample, sequenced in a study of shared clonotypes between healthy human individuals. The assay was immunoSEQ multiplex PCR, and TCRdb's table has in-frame clones only and misses some. The top ten hold about 1.1% of the sample, which has around 2,000,000 clones, about 94% seen once. The sample consisted of naive CD8+ T cells sorted from blood. These receptors all stem from a man between 18 and 35 years old in good health. Both conserved end residues are part of each CDR3. A D gene is named only where the DNA matches it firmly. Size is stated for part of the rows, as once, few or many counts, or as a class when the clone is expanded.

j_call v_call cdr3_length d_call clone_size cdr3_nt cdr3_aa
TRBJ1-1 TRBV2 12 NA NA TGTGCCATCATAAGACAGAACACTGAAGCTTTCTTT CAIIRQNTEAFF
TRBJ2-1 TRBV7-3 15 TRBD2 NA TGTGCCAGCAGCTCCGTAGCGGGGGAATTGAATGAGCAGTTCTTC CASSSVAGELNEQFF
TRBJ2-3 TRBV7-9 16 NA NA TGTGCCAGCAGCCCCAGGAGGGGAGAGGGGACAGATACGCAGTATTTT CASSPRRGEGTDTQYF
TRBJ2-7 TRBV19 15 NA NA TGTGCCAGTACCCCCTCGGCAGCCCAATCCTACGAGCAGTACTTC CASTPSAAQSYEQYF
TRBJ1-2 TRBV4-1 15 NA NA TGCGCCAGCAGCCAAGTTACCGACAGTATCTATGGCTACACCTTC CASSQVTDSIYGYTF
TRBJ2-7 TRBV9 15 NA NA TGTGCCAGCAGCGTAGCTGGGGGAACCTCCTACGAGCAGTACTTC CASSVAGGTSYEQYF
TRBJ1-2 TRBV13 14 NA NA TGTGCCAGCAGCTTAAGGGGAGCCCGCTATGGCTACACCTTC CASSLRGARYGYTF
TRBJ1-6 TRBV7-9 16 NA NA TGTGCCAGCAGCTTAGAGGCGGGCTTCTTCCATTCACCCCTCCACTTT CASSLEAGFFHSPLHF
TRBJ1-4 TRBV27 16 NA once TGTGCCAGCAGTTTAGTTCCCACCACGCCAGGGGAAAAACTGTTTTTT CASSLVPTTPGEKLFF
TRBJ2-4 TRBV27 15 NA NA TGTGCCAGCAGTCCCCTCGGGGGGCCGAGAAACATTCAGTACTTC CASSPLGGPRNIQYF
TRBJ2-7 TRBV13 13 TRBD2 NA TGTGCCAGCAGACTGGACGGGGGGGACGAGCAGTACTTC CASRLDGGDEQYF
TRBJ1-1 TRBV2 19 NA NA TGTGCCAGCAGTGAATATTTAGCTTGGTCAGCAGAGAAAAACACTGAAGCTTTCTTT CASSEYLAWSAEKNTEAFF
TRBJ2-7 TRBV4-1 14 NA NA TGCGCCAGCAGCCAAGGAGGGGGTGAATACGAGCAGTACTTC CASSQGGGEYEQYF
TRBJ1-1 TRBV5-1 16 NA NA TGCGCCAGCAGCTTGGAACCAGGCCTAATGAACACTGAAGCTTTCTTT CASSLEPGLMNTEAFF
TRBJ1-6 TRBV6-5 15 NA few TGTGCCAGCAGTTATACAGGGATGGGTAATTCACCCCTCCACTTT CASSYTGMGNSPLHF
TRBJ2-4 TRBV13 16 TRBD1 NA TGTGCCAGCAGCACACTGACAGGGTCAGCCAAAAACATTCAGTACTTC CASSTLTGSAKNIQYF
TRBJ2-1 TRBV7-2 15 TRBD2 NA TGTGCCAGCAGCTTACTAGCGGGGGGCTACAATGAGCAGTTCTTC CASSLLAGGYNEQFF
TRBJ1-1 TRBV6-1 15 NA once TGTGCCAGCAGTGAGGACAGAGCCCGGGGCACTGAAGCTTTCTTT CASSEDRARGTEAFF
TRBJ2-7 TRBV4-1 13 NA NA TGCGCCAGCAGCCAGGTGGCCACCTACGAGCAGTACTTC CASSQVATYEQYF
TRBJ2-3 TRBV29-1 13 TRBD1 NA TGCAGCGGGGACAGGGAAGGCACAGATACGCAGTATTTT CSGDREGTDTQYF
TRBJ1-4 TRBV13 16 NA NA TGTGCCAGCAGCGTGGGGGGGACGAAAGGCCTAGAAAAACTGTTTTTT CASSVGGTKGLEKLFF
TRBJ2-7 TRBV28 13 NA NA TGTGCCAGCAGTTTGCGGGGAAGGGACGAGCAGTACTTC CASSLRGRDEQYF
TRBJ1-1 TRBV5-4 14 NA NA TGTGCCAGCAGCGATGTATACTTAAACACTGAAGCTTTCTTT CASSDVYLNTEAFF
TRBJ1-1 TRBV6-5 13 NA NA TGTGCCAGCAGTTACTTGGCTGAGACTGAAGCTTTCTTT CASSYLAETEAFF
TRBJ2-1 TRBV5-1 14 TRBD2 NA TGCGCCAGCACGGCCGGGAGGGTCTACAATGAGCAGTTCTTC CASTAGRVYNEQFF
TRBJ2-7 TRBV4-1 15 NA NA TGCGCCAGCAGCGTTCGGACTCAATCAACCTACGAGCAGTACTTC CASSVRTQSTYEQYF
TRBJ1-4 TRBV6-1 15 NA NA TGTGCCAGCAGTGAACGGGCCGGACCTAATGAAAAACTGTTTTTT CASSERAGPNEKLFF
TRBJ2-3 TRBV18 15 TRBD1 NA TGTGCCAGCTCACCACCGTGGACAGGGGTAGATACGCAGTATTTT CASSPPWTGVDTQYF
TRBJ2-1 TRBV29-1 12 TRBD2 NA TGCAGCGTTGTGGCGGGAGTTTATGAGCAGTTCTTC CSVVAGVYEQFF
TRBJ2-7 TRBV4-1 15 TRBD1 NA TGCGCCAGCAGCCAAGCCGGACAGGGAGATTACGAGCAGTACTTC CASSQAGQGDYEQYF
TRBJ2-7 TRBV2 20 TRBD2 NA TGTGCCAGCAGTGAGCCTGGACTAGACGGGGTGGTCTTAGTTCCCTACGAGCAGTACTTC CASSEPGLDGVVLVPYEQYF
TRBJ2-7 TRBV7-9 15 TRBD1 once TGTGCCAGCAGCTCCTGGGACAGTTTTGACTACGAGCAGTACTTC CASSSWDSFDYEQYF
TRBJ1-2 TRBV6-6 14 NA NA TGTGCCAGCAGTTCAGCGGGCGCGGACTATGGCTACACCTTC CASSSAGADYGYTF
TRBJ2-3 TRBV11-2 16 NA NA TGTGCCAGCAGCTTAGTGGGGGGGGCAGGCACAGATACGCAGTATTTT CASSLVGGAGTDTQYF
TRBJ2-5 TRBV19 15 NA NA TGTGCCAGTAGTATGTGGACTGGGGACCAAGAGACCCAGTACTTC CASSMWTGDQETQYF
TRBJ2-3 TRBV6-5 13 NA NA TGTGCCAGCACGGCAGGGTGGCCAGATACGCAGTATTTT CASTAGWPDTQYF
TRBJ2-7 TRBV30 12 NA NA TGTGCCTGGACTCACAGCTCCTACGAGCAGTACTTC CAWTHSSYEQYF
TRBJ1-2 TRBV2 14 TRBD1 NA TGTGCCAGCAGTGAGGGACAGGGTTTCTATGGCTACACCTTC CASSEGQGFYGYTF
TRBJ1-2 TRBV28 14 NA NA TGTGCCAGCAGTCGCCGGGCCCGGGGGGATGGCTACACCTTC CASSRRARGDGYTF
TRBJ2-3 TRBV5-4 14 NA NA TGTGCCAGCAGCCGACCGGGGGAGGCAGATACGCAGTATTTT CASSRPGEADTQYF
TRBJ2-1 TRBV7-9 16 TRBD2 NA TGTGCCAGCAGTGCGTTAGCGGGAGGGGTGGCCGATGAGCAGTTCTTC CASSALAGGVADEQFF
TRBJ2-5 TRBV27 16 TRBD1 once TGTGCCAGCAGTTCCACATTTGACAGGGACCAAGAGACCCAGTACTTC CASSSTFDRDQETQYF
TRBJ2-3 TRBV18 15 TRBD1 NA TGTGCCAGCTCACCGGGACAGGGGAGCACAGATACGCAGTATTTT CASSPGQGSTDTQYF
TRBJ2-7 TRBV7-9 15 NA once TGTGCCAGCAGCTTAGGAACAGGAGTGTACCACGAGCAGTACTTC CASSLGTGVYHEQYF
TRBJ2-1 TRBV7-8 15 TRBD1 NA TGTGCCAGCAGCACCCGGGACAGTCTATACAATGAGCAGTTCTTC CASSTRDSLYNEQFF
TRBJ1-5 TRBV27 14 TRBD1 NA TGTGCCAGCAGTTCGGGACAGGGGTTTCAGCCCCAGCATTTT CASSSGQGFQPQHF
TRBJ2-1 TRBV11-2 14 TRBD1 NA TGTGCCAGCAGCCACCGCACAGGGGATTTTTCGGAGTTCTTC CASSHRTGDFSEFF
TRBJ2-3 TRBV6-6 15 NA NA TGTGCCAGCAGGGGGCTAAACAGCTGGACAGATACGCAGTATTTT CASRGLNSWTDTQYF
TRBJ2-7 TRBV7-9 14 NA NA TGTGCCAGCAGCACCGGTCCGAACTCCTACGAGCAGTACTTC CASSTGPNSYEQYF
TRBJ2-1 TRBV9 16 TRBD2 NA TGTGCCAGCAGCGTAGATGATAGCGGGCATTACAATGAGCAGTTCTTC CASSVDDSGHYNEQFF
TRBJ2-2 TRBV14 15 NA NA TGTGCCAGCAGCCCCAAAATAGGTGGGGCCGGGGAGCTGTTTTTT CASSPKIGGAGELFF
TRBJ1-1 TRBV4-2 11 NA NA TGTGCCAGCAGCCAAAACAGAGAAGCTTTCTTT CASSQNREAFF
TRBJ2-5 TRBV27 15 TRBD1 once TGTGCCAGCAGTTTGGCCGGGACAGGGGGGAAGACCCAGTACTTC CASSLAGTGGKTQYF
TRBJ1-1 TRBV27 13 NA NA TGTGCCAGCAGTCCAGGGCTCCACACTGAAGCTTTCTTT CASSPGLHTEAFF
TRBJ2-7 TRBV30 13 NA NA TGTGCCTGGAGGACTGGGGCTGGGTACGAGCAGTACTTC CAWRTGAGYEQYF